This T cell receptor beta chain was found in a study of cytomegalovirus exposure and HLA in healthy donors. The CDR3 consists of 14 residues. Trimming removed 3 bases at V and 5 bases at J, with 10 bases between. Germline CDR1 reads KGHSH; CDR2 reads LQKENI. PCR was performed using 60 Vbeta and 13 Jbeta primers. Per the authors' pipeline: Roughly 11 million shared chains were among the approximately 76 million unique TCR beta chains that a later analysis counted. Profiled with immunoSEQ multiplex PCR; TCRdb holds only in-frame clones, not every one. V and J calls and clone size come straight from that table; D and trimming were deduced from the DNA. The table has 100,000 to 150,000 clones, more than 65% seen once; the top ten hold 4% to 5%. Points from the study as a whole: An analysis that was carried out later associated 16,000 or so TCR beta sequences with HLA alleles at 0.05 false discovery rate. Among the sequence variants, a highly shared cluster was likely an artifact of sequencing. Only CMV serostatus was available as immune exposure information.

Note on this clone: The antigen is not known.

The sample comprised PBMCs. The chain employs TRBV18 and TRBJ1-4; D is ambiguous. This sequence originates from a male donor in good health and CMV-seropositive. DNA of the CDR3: TGTGCCAGCTCACCGCTCAGATTAAATGAAAAACTGTTTTTT. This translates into CASSPLRLNEKLFF. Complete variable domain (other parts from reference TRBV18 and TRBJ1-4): NAGVMQNPRHLVRRRGQEARLRCSPMKGHSHVYWYRQLPEEGLKFMVYLQKENIIDESGMPKERFSAEFPKEGPSILRIQQVVRGDSAAYFCASSPLRLNEKLFFGSGTQLSVL.